The 19 T cell receptor beta chains below all came from one sample that was sequenced in a study of regulatory T cells in long-lasting Graves disease. With iRepertoire HTBI primers and Arm-PCR of CDR3 regions, TCR beta libraries were built. TCRdb re-called the multiplex PCR reads through MiXCR, storing one row per CDR3 protein. The sample holds some 330,000 distinct CDR3 sequences, approximately 12% seen once. Sample time point: newly diagnosed GD, antithyroid drugs for less than 3 months. Scientists built the TCR library using RNA that was extracted from PBMCs. This same sample was also taken into another study, of T cells in Graves' hyperthyroidism and ophthalmopathy.

The specimen comprised peripheral blood mononuclear cells (PBMCs), sampled at new diagnosis, from a patient treated with antithyroid drugs. All receptors come from a woman between 18 and 29 years old with Graves disease.

This clonotype was picked up a small number of times. The chain combines TRBV24-1 with TRBJ2-1; no clear D gene. Germline CDR1 reads KGHDR; CDR2 reads SFDVKD. The CDR3 runs to 12 residues. The V and J ends lost 4 bases and 4 bases respectively, with 4 bases between them. As DNA, the CDR3 is TGTGCCACCAGTGACTCTTACAATGAGCAGTTCTTC. Translated: CATSDSYNEQFF.

There are a few counts of this clonotype. The chain is built from TRBV30 and TRBJ1-4; D may be TRBD1 (5 bases). The ends were cut back, 8 bases at V and 8 bases at J, with 18 bases in the middle. This CDR3 has 13 amino acids. Germline assignment: CDR1 GTSNPN and CDR2 SVGIG (reference sequence). This CDR3 is CAGTVHNLEKLFF. CDR3 sequence (DNA): TGTGCCGGGACGGTGCACAATCTCGAAAAACTGTTTTTT.

In regard to this clonotype: The CDR3 carries no conserved terminal phenylalanine or tryptophan, so it likely arises from a read error. J is TRBJ2-6 and V is TRBV27; 9 nucleotides line up with TRBD1. The CDR3 consists of 17 residues. The V and J ends lost 3 bases and 2 bases, in that order; junction bases with no gene match: 5. CDR1 is MNHEY and CDR2 is SMNVEV in the germline V gene (reference sequence). DNA of the CDR3: TGTGCCAGCAGTTTGAACGACAGGGGGGCTGGGGCCAACGTCCTGACTTCC. This gives the protein CASSLNDRGAGANVLTS.

This clonotype was seen more than once but under ten times. A junction end diverges from the germline sequence, so it may reflect a read error. The rearrangement uses TRBV7-9 and TRBJ1-1; weak D call: TRBD1 (5 bases). CDR1 is SEHNR, CDR2 FQNEAQ, per germline (reference sequence). The CDR3 contains 16 residues. The CDR3 protein is CTSSLLRMTVNTEAFF. CDR3 in DNA: TGTACCAGCAGCTTACTAAGGATGACAGTGAACACTGAAGCTTTCTTT.

This chain uses TRBV5-1 with TRBJ2-7, with 15 bases identical to TRBD2. Trimming cost V 3 bases and J 9 bases; bases outside gene matches: 7. The CDR3 extends over 15 amino acids. In germline, CDR1 is SGHRS, CDR2 YFSETQ. The CDR3 DNA reads as TGCGCCAGCAGCTCAGGACTAGCGGGAGGGCCGGTGCAGTACTTC. Translation: CASSSGLAGGPVQYF.

This clonotype was counted at least ten times. This sequence joins TRBV20-1 and TRBJ1-2; 10 bases match TRBD1. CDR3 length equals 12 residues. J gave up 8 bases and V 3 bases, and 3 bases lay outside the gene matches. Germline CDR1 DFQATT, CDR2 SNEGSKA (reference sequence). CDR3 bases: TGCAGTGCTAGGGGGACAGGGGAAGGCTACACCTTC. It specifies CSARGTGEGYTF.

This clonotype occurred many times. The genes are TRBV28 and TRBJ2-3, with D perhaps TRBD2 (6 bases). In germline, CDR1 is MDHEN, CDR2 SYDVKM. V lost 6 bases and J lost 0, with 19 bases in between. This CDR3 is built from 17 residues. CDR3 sequence reads: CASRLIGGSASTDTQYF. In nucleotides, the CDR3 is TGTGCCAGCAGACTCATCGGGGGTAGCGCTAGCACAGATACGCAGTATTTT.

This clonotype was observed a handful of times. The chain is built from TRBV5-1 and TRBJ2-4; D possibly matches TRBD1 or TRBD2 (5 bases each). CDR1 is SGHRS, CDR2 YFSETQ, per germline. The V end lost 0 bases, the J end lost 0 bases, and 10 bases lay between the germline ends. The CDR3 runs 16 residues. The CDR3 loop is CASSLASGTAKNIQYF. The CDR3 DNA sequence: TGCGCCAGCAGCTTGGCCTCAGGGACAGCCAAAAACATTCAGTACTTC.

The V gene is TRBV7-6, the J gene TRBJ2-3, with D possibly TRBD2 on 6 matching bases. Germline CDR1 reads SGHVS; CDR2 reads FNYEAQ. V was pared by 4 bases and J by 5 bases, with 16 bases between. The CDR3 sequence is 15 residues long. The DNA of the CDR3 is TGTGCCAGCAGCTCCCGTGGAGCGGGTTTAGATACGCAGTATTTT. The encoded protein is CASSSRGAGLDTQYF.

This clonotype has just a few counts. The rearrangement links TRBV28 to TRBJ2-7, with D unclear. V dropped 3 bases and J dropped 0 bases, with 9 bases sitting between them. CDR1 is MDHEN, CDR2 SYDVKM, per germline. The CDR3 sequence is 14 residues long. DNA for the CDR3: TGTGCCAGCAGTTTTGGTGCTTCCTCCTACGAGCAGTACTTC. It encodes CASSFGASSYEQYF. Full variable domain (missing parts from reference TRBV28 and TRBJ2-7): DVKVTQSSRYLVKRTGEKVFLECVQDMDHENMFWYRQDPGLGLRLIYFSYDVKMKEKGDIPEGYSVSREKKERFSLILESASTNQTSMYLCASSFGASSYEQYFGPGTRLTVT.

V is TRBV14 and J is TRBJ1-4; 8 positions match TRBD1. V trimming: 4 bases; J trimming: 4 bases; junction bases outside the gene matches: 5. The CDR3 loop spans 15 amino acids. The germline V gene encodes CDR1 SGHDN and CDR2 FVKESK. The CDR3 DNA reads as TGTGCCAGCAGCCCCAGGGGGCGCATTAATGAAAAACTGTTTTTT. It translates to CASSPRGRINEKLFF.

This rearrangement joins TRBV4-2 to TRBJ2-6; D perhaps matches TRBD1 (7 bases). V lost 5 bases and J lost 1, with 27 bases in between. The germline CDR1 and CDR2 sequences are LGHNA and YNFKEQ. CDR3 length: 21 residues. Here the CDR3 DNA reads TGTGCCAGCAGCTACCCCGGACAGGACGGACTATTTGTGTCTGGGGCCAACGTCCTGACTTTC. Protein product: CASSYPGQDGLFVSGANVLTF.

This clonotype has ten or more counts. The chain carries TRBV5-1 and TRBJ1-1; 7 nucleotides line up with TRBD1. CDR1 and CDR2 (germline): SGHRS, YFSETQ. CDR3 length equals 13 residues. The junction had 3 bases not matched to a gene; V was cut back by 4 bases and J by 3 bases. CDR3 nucleotides: TGCGCCAGCAGCGGGGGACAGTACACTGAAGCTTTCTTT. Amino acid sequence: CASSGGQYTEAFF.

About this clonotype: A much larger clone lies a single base off, so this may be a read error. The rearrangement uses TRBV20-1 and TRBJ2-7, with 10 bases aligning to TRBD2. With 3 bases clipped from V and 7 bases from J, the junction kept 21 bases outside the gene matches. The CDR3 has 18 amino acids. Germline CDR1 DFQATT, CDR2 SNEGSKA (reference sequence). The CDR3 DNA is TGCAGTGCTAGCGTACCAGCGGGAGGGCCCCTTAATAACAATGAGCAGTACTTC. Translating it yields CSASVPAGGPLNNNEQYF.

The count of this clonotype is one. This could be a read error, since a much larger clone is one nucleotide away. J is TRBJ2-5 and V is TRBV24-1; no clear D. CDR1 and CDR2 (germline): KGHDR, SFDVKD. V was cut by 4 bases and J by 5 bases, with 10 bases left in between. The CDR3 loop spans 13 amino acids. DNA for the CDR3: TGTGCCACCAGTGAGTTTTTGGGTGAGACCCAGTACTTC. It is translated as CATSEFLGETQYF.

This clonotype was detected ten times or more. The V call is TRBV12-3 or TRBV12-4, the J call TRBJ1-1; D not resolved. The V gene lost 5 bases and the J gene lost 1 base, with 17 bases spanning the gap. The CDR3 has 16 amino acids. CDR3 DNA: TGTGCCAGCAGTCCGAGGGCACTCCGGAGGAACACTGAAGCTTTCTTT. Translation gives CASSPRALRRNTEAFF.

This clonotype was detected ten times or more. The rearrangement joins TRBV20-1 to TRBJ1-1; TRBD1 is a possible D gene (6 bases). CDR3 length equals 13 residues. Germline V gives CDR1 DFQATT, CDR2 SNEGSKA (reference sequence). Trimming took off 4 bases at V and 1 base at J, with 10 bases between the two ends. DNA of the CDR3: TGCAGTGCTACTCCGACAGGGAACACTGAAGCTTTCTTT. Its translation: CSATPTGNTEAFF.

This clonotype was recorded many times. This rearrangement joins TRBV2 to TRBJ1-2; tentatively, D is TRBD1 (5 bases). CDR1 and CDR2 from the germline V gene are SNHLY and FYNNEI. The germline V and J ends were trimmed by 2 bases and 8 bases, with 12 bases remaining between them. The CDR3 is 13 residues long. CDR3 region: CASSEWGSIGYTF. DNA of the CDR3: TGTGCCAGCAGTGAATGGGGGTCGATCGGCTACACCTTC.

This clonotype was recorded a few times. This clone may be a read error of a much larger clone one base away. The rearrangement joins TRBV11-2 to TRBJ1-1; D not certain. From germline, CDR1 is SGHAT and CDR2 FQNNGV. CDR3 length: 13 amino acids. In nucleotides, the CDR3 is TGTACCAGCAGCTCCTACATGGACACTGAAGCTTTCTTT. Translated, it gives CTSSSYMDTEAFF.